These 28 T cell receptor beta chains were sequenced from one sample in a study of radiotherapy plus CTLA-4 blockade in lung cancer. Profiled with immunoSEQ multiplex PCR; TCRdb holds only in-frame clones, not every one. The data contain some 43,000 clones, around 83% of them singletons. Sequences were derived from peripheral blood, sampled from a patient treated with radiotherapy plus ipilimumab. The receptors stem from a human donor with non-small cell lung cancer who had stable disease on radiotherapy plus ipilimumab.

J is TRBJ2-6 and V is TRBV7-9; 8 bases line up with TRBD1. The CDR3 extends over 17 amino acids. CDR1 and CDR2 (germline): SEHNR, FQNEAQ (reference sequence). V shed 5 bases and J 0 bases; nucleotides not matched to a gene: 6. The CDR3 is CASSRTGQGSGANVLTF. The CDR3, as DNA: TGTGCCAGCAGCCGGACAGGGCAAGGCTCTGGGGCCAACGTCCTGACTTTC. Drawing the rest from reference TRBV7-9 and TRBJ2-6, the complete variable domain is DTGVSQNPRHKITKRGQNVTFRCDPISEHNRLYWYRQTLGQGPEFLTYFQNEAQLEKSRLLSDRFSAERPKGSFSTLEIQRTEQGDSAMYLCASSRTGQGSGANVLTFGAGSRLTVL.

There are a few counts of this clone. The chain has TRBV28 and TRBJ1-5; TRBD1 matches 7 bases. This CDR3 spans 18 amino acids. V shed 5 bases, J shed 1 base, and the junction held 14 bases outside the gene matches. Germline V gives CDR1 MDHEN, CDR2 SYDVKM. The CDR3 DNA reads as TGTGCCAGCAGTAGTGGGACAGTTGCGAGTTACAGCAATCAGCCCCAGCATTTT. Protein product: CASSSGTVASYSNQPQHF.

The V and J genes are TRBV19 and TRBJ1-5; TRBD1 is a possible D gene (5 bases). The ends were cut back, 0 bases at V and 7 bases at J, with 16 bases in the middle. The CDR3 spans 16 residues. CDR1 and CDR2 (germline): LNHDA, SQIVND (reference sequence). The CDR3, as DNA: TGTGCCAGTAGTATAGAAGGGGTGCTCGGCAGGCAGCCCCAGCATTTT. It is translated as CASSIEGVLGRQPQHF.

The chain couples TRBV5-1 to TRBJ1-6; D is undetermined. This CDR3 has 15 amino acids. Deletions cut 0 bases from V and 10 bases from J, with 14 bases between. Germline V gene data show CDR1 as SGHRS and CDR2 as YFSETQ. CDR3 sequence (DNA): TGCGCCAGCAGCTTGGATGCATCCGGAGGGTCACCCCTCCACTTT. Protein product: CASSLDASGGSPLHF.

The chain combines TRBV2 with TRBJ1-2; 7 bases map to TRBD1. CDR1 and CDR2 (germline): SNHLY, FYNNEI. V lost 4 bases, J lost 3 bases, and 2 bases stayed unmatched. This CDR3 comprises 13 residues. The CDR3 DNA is TGTGCCAGCAGTGGAGACAGGGACTATGGCTACACCTTC. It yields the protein CASSGDRDYGYTF.

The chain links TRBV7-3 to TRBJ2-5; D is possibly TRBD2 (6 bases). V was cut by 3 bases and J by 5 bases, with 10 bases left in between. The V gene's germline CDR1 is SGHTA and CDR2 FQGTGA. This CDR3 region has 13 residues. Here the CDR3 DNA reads TGTGCCAGCAGCTTGGGAGGCCTTGAGACCCAGTACTTC. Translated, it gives CASSLGGLETQYF. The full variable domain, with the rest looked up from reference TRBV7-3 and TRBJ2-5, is GAGVSQTPSNKVTEKGKYVELRCDPISGHTALYWYRQSLGQGPEFLIYFQGTGAADDSGLPNDRFFAVRPEGSVSTLKIQRTERGDSAVYLCASSLGGLETQYFGPGTRLLVL.

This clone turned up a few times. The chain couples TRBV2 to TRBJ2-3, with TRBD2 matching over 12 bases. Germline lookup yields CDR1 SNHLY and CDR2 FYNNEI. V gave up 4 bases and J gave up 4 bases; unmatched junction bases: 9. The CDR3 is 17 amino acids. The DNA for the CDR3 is TGTGCCAGCAGTGGGGGGCTAGCGGGAGGGCCGGCAGATACGCAGTATTTT. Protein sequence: CASSGGLAGGPADTQYF.

The CDR3 loop is CASSQGEGFNTGELFF. For the CDR3, the DNA is TGCGCCAGCAGCCAAGGGGAGGGCTTTAACACCGGGGAGCTGTTTTTT. The gene calls are TRBV4-1 and TRBJ2-2; 7 nucleotides agree with TRBD2. CDR1 is MGHRA, CDR2 YSYEKL, per germline. This CDR3 is built from 16 residues. V was pared by 1 base and J by 2 bases, with 4 bases of the junction left unmatched.

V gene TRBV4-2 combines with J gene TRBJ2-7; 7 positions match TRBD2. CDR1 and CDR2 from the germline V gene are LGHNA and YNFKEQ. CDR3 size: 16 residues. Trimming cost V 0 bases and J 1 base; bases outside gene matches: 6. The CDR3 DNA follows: TGTGCCAGCAGCCAAGATCGTCGCGGGGGTTCCTACGAGCAGTACTTC. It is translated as CASSQDRRGGSYEQYF.

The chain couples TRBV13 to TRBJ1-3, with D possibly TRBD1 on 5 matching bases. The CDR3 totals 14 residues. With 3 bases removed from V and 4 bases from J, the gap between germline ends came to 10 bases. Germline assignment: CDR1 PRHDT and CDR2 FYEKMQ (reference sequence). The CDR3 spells CASSLGGSGNTIYF. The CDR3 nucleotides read TGTGCCAGCAGCTTGGGGGGATCCGGAAACACCATATATTTT.

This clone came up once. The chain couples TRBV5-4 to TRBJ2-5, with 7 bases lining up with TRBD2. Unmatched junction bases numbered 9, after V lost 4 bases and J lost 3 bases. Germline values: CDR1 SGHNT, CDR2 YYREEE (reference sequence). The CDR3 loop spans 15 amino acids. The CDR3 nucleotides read TGTGCCAGCAGCAGACGTACTAGCGAGAAAGAGACCCAGTACTTC. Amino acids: CASSRRTSEKETQYF.

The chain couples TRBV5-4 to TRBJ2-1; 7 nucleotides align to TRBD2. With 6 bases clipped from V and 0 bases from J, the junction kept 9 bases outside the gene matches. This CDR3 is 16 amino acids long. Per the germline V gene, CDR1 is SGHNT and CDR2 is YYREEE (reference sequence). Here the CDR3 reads CASTWDGRSSYNEQFF. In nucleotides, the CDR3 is TGTGCCAGCACTTGGGACGGGAGGAGCTCCTACAATGAGCAGTTCTTC.

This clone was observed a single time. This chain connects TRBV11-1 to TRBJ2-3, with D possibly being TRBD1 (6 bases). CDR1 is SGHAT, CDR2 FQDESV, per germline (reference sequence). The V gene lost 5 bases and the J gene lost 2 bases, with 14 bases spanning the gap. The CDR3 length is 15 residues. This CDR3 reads CASSPQGALTDTQYF. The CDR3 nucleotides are TGTGCCAGCAGCCCACAGGGCGCCCTCACAGATACGCAGTATTTT.

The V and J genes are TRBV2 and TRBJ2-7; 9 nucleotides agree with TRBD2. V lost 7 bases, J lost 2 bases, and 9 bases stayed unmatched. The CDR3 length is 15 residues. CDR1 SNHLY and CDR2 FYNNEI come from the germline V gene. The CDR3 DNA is TGTGCCAGCAATGTCGGGGCTAGCGGGACCTACGAGCAGTACTTC. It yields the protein CASNVGASGTYEQYF.

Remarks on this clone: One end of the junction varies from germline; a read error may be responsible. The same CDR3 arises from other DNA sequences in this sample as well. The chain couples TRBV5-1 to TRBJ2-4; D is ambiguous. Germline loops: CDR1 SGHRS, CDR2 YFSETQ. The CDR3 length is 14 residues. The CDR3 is CASSLDLDKNIQYF. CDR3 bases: TGCGCCAGTAGCTTGGACCTAGATAAAAACATTCAGTACTTC. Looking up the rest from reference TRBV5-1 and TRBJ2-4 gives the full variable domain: KAGVTQTPRYLIKTRGQQVTLSCSPISGHRSVSWYQQTPGQGLQFLFEYFSETQRNKGNFPGRFSGRQFSNSRSEMNVSTLELGDSALYLCASSLDLDKNIQYFGAGTRLSVL.

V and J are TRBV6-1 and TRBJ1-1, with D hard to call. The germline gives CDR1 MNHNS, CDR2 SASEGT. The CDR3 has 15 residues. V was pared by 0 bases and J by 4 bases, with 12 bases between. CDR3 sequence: CASSEAPGIFTEAFF. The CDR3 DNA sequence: TGTGCCAGCAGTGAAGCTCCGGGGATTTTCACTGAAGCTTTCTTT.

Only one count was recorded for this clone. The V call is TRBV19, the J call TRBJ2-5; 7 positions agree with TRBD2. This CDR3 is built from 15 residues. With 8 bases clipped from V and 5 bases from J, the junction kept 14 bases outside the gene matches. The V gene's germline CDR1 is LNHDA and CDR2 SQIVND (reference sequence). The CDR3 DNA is TGTGCCAGTGGCCCTAGCGGAGTCCCAGGCGAGACCCAGTACTTC. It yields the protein CASGPSGVPGETQYF.

The CDR3 sequence: CAWNRQGSTDTQYF. CDR3 nucleotide sequence: TGTGCCTGGAATCGGCAGGGAAGCACAGATACGCAGTATTTT. The chain is built from TRBV30 and TRBJ2-3, with D possibly TRBD1 on 5 matching bases. The CDR3 consists of 14 residues. Germline CDR1 is GTSNPN and CDR2 is SVGIG (reference sequence). The V and J ends lost 4 bases and 0 bases respectively, with 11 bases between them.

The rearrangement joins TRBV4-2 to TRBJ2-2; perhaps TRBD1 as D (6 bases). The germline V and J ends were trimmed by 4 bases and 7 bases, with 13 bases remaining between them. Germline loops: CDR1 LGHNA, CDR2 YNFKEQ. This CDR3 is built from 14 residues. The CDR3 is CASSRGPGDGELFF. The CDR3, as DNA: TGTGCCAGCAGCCGGGGGCCCGGGGACGGGGAGCTGTTTTTT.

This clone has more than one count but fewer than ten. The CDR3 loop is CASSQVSLGLPRDRGKKLFF. The CDR3 region has the DNA TGCGCCAGCAGCCAAGTCTCCCTGGGCCTCCCTCGGGACAGGGGGAAAAAACTGTTTTTT. This chain links TRBV4-1 with TRBJ1-4; 11 bases are a match to TRBD1. The CDR3 has 20 residues. Germline V CDR1 and CDR2: MGHRA, YSYEKL. V was clipped by 1 base and J by 9 bases; unmatched bases: 19.

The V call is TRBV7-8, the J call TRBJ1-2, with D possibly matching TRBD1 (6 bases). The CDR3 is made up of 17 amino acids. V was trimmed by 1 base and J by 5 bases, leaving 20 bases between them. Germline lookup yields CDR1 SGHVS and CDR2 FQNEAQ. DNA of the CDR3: TGTGCCAGCAGCTTAGGTACTAGACAGGAGGTTTGGTATGGCTACACCTTC. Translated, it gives CASSLGTRQEVWYGYTF.

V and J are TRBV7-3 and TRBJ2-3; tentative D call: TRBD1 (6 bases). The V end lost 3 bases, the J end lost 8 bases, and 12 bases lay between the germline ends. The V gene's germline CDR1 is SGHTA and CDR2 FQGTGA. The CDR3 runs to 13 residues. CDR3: CASSFGGEGTQYF. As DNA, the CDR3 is TGTGCCAGCAGCTTTGGGGGCGAAGGTACGCAGTATTTT. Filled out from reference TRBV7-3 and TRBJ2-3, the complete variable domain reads GAGVSQTPSNKVTEKGKYVELRCDPISGHTALYWYRQSLGQGPEFLIYFQGTGAADDSGLPNDRFFAVRPEGSVSTLKIQRTERGDSAVYLCASSFGGEGTQYFGPGTRLTVL.

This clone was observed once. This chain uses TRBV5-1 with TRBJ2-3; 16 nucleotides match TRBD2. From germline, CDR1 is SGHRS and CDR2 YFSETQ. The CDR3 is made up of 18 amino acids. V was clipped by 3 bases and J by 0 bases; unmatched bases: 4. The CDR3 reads CASSSGTSGRASTDTQYF. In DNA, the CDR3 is TGCGCCAGCAGCTCGGGGACTAGCGGGAGGGCCAGCACAGATACGCAGTATTTT.

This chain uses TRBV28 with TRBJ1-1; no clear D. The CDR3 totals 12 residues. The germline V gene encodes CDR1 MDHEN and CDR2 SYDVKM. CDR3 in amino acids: CAAGPLNTEAFF. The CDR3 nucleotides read TGTGCGGCGGGCCCTTTGAACACTGAAGCTTTCTTT.

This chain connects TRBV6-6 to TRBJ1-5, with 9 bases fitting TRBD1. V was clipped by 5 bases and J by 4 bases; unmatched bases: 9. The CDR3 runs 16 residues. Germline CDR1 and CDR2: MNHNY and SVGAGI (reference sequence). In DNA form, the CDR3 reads TGTGCCAGCAGTCCTCCGGACAGGGGCGGGAATCAGCCCCAGCATTTT. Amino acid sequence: CASSPPDRGGNQPQHF.

Here the CDR3 reads CAPRTRRLGGNSSYEQYF. The CDR3 DNA reads TGTGCCCCTCGGACCAGGCGACTGGGAGGGAACAGCTCCTACGAGCAGTACTTC. V gene TRBV10-3 combines with J gene TRBJ2-7; 7 bases are shared with TRBD2. This CDR3 spans 18 amino acids. Germline CDR1 and CDR2: ENHRY and SYGVKD. V shed 11 bases, J shed 0 bases, and the junction held 22 bases outside the gene matches.

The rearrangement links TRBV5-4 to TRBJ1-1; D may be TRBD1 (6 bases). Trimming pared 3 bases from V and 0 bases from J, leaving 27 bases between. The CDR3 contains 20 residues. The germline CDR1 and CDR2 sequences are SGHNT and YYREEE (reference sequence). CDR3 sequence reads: CASSSFVRGGEPHLNTEAFF. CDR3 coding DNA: TGTGCCAGCAGCTCGTTTGTGAGGGGGGGGGAACCTCACCTGAACACTGAAGCTTTCTTT.

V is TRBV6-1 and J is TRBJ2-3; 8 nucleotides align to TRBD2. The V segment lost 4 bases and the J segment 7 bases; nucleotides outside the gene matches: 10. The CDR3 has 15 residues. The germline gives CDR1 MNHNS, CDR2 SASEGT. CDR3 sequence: CASSVQREILNTQYF. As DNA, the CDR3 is TGTGCCAGCAGTGTCCAGCGGGAGATCTTAAATACGCAGTATTTT.